The 14 T cell receptor beta chains given below trace back to one sample, sequenced in a study of Ad26.COV2.S vaccination and SARS-CoV-2 variants. Treatment defined: around 19 received Ad26.COV2.S at low or high dose, single or two shots; several received placebo; per-sample allocation not given. Samples came from day 63 after the first vaccine or placebo injection. Method: immunoSEQ multiplex PCR; TCRdb's copy keeps in-frame clones and lacks some. The sample holds around 450,000 clones, around 90% seen once. The starting material was peripheral blood, obtained in a trial of Ad26.COV2.S vaccine versus placebo. The receptors derive from a person aged 18-60 years who received the Ad26.COV2.S COVID-19 vaccine or a placebo.

V gene TRBV5-1 combines with J gene TRBJ2-1, with TRBD1 identical over 8 bases. The V gene's germline CDR1 is SGHRS and CDR2 YFSETQ. The CDR3 spans 15 residues. V was clipped by 0 bases and J by 5 bases; unmatched bases: 4. The CDR3 here is CASSLGQGSHNEQFF. The CDR3 region has the DNA TGCGCCAGCAGCTTGGGACAGGGGTCCCACAATGAGCAGTTCTTC. Full variable domain (outside the CDR3, taken from reference TRBV5-1 and TRBJ2-1): KAGVTQTPRYLIKTRGQQVTLSCSPISGHRSVSWYQQTPGQGLQFLFEYFSETQRNKGNFPGRFSGRQFSNSRSEMNVSTLELGDSALYLCASSLGQGSHNEQFFGPGTRLTVL.

The J gene is TRBJ2-3, the V gene TRBV4-3, with D maybe TRBD2 (5 bases). V was clipped by 2 bases and J by 6 bases, with 15 bases between them. The CDR3 contains 15 residues. Germline V gene sequence: CDR1 LGHNA, CDR2 YSLEER. Written as DNA, the CDR3 is TGCGCCAGCAGCCAACTCCCGGGGAAAACGGATACGCAGTATTTT. Protein: CASSQLPGKTDTQYF.

The chain has TRBV6-2 or TRBV6-3 and TRBJ2-1; no definite D call. The CDR3 length is 13 residues. Germline CDR1 is MNHEY and CDR2 is SVGEGT. V was clipped by 0 bases and J by 9 bases, with 9 bases between them. CDR3 amino acids: CASSYSTGFEQFF. Written as DNA, the CDR3 is TGTGCCAGCAGTTACTCGACCGGATTTGAGCAGTTCTTC.

This chain joins TRBV7-9 and TRBJ2-3; D uncertain. CDR3 length: 15 residues. Trimming took 1 base from V and 5 from J, leaving 13 bases between them. CDR1 is SEHNR, CDR2 FQNEAQ, per germline (reference sequence). The CDR3 nucleotides are TGTGCCAGCAGCTTAGTCGAATGGGGAATAGATACGCAGTATTTT. Its translation: CASSLVEWGIDTQYF.

The J gene is TRBJ2-5, the V gene TRBV5-1, with D unresolved. The CDR3 spans 14 residues. Germline V CDR1 and CDR2: SGHRS, YFSETQ. The ends were cut back, 0 bases at V and 2 bases at J, with 8 bases in the middle. The CDR3 here is CASSLGATQETQYF. The CDR3 region has the DNA TGCGCCAGCAGCTTGGGGGCGACGCAAGAGACCCAGTACTTC.

Points on this clone: An end of the junction differs from the germline gene, which may be a read error. The J gene is TRBJ2-5, the V gene TRBV7-7; D is uncertain. Germline lookup yields CDR1 SSHAT and CDR2 FNYEAQ (reference sequence). The CDR3 length is 13 residues. The chain's CDR3 is CASSPRPRETQYF. The CDR3 DNA reads TGTGCTAGCAGCCCCCGGCCACGAGAGACCCAGTACTTC.

The V call is TRBV18, the J call TRBJ2-2; 13 nucleotides agree with TRBD2. The germline V gene has CDR1 KGHSH and CDR2 LQKENI. This CDR3 has 18 residues. With 3 bases clipped from V and 6 bases from J, the junction kept 10 bases outside the gene matches. The CDR3 DNA is TGTGCCAGCTCACCCCGGACTAGCGGGAGTGGAATCCCCGGGGAGCTGTTTTTT. Protein: CASSPRTSGSGIPGELFF.

The chain employs TRBV4-1 and TRBJ2-5; 7 bases map to TRBD2. The V segment lost 4 bases and the J segment 0 bases; nucleotides outside the gene matches: 8. The CDR3 sequence is 16 residues long. Germline CDR1 and CDR2: MGHRA and YSYEKL. In DNA form, the CDR3 reads TGCGCCAGCAGCCGAGGGGAGGGAGGGTACCAAGAGACCCAGTACTTC. Amino acids: CASSRGEGGYQETQYF.

The V call is TRBV7-2, the J call TRBJ1-2; D remains ambiguous. V lost 5 bases and J 4 bases, leaving 17 bases between the germline ends. CDR3 size: 15 residues. The germline CDR1 and CDR2 sequences are SGHTA and FQGNSA. In nucleotides, the CDR3 is TGTGCCAGCAGCCCTAGGACGTTTTGGGCCTATGGCTACACCTTC. Its protein product is CASSPRTFWAYGYTF.

The chain combines TRBV9 with TRBJ2-1, with TRBD2 matching over 9 bases. The CDR3 covers 16 residues. Trimming took 4 bases from V and 3 from J; bases not matched to a gene: 8. Germline V CDR1 and CDR2: SGDLS, YYNGEE. CDR3 sequence reads: CASSLSGSINYNEQFF. For the CDR3, the DNA is TGTGCCAGCAGCCTTAGCGGGAGTATTAACTACAATGAGCAGTTCTTC. The entire variable domain, with the rest obtained from reference TRBV9 and TRBJ2-1, is as follows: DSGVTQTPKHLITATGQRVTLRCSPRSGDLSVYWYQQSLDQGLQFLIQYYNGEERAKGNILERFSAQQFPDLHSELNLSSLELGDSALYFCASSLSGSINYNEQFFGPGTRLTVL.

The chain joins TRBV7-2 to TRBJ1-2; D is ambiguous. This CDR3 contains 13 residues. The germline gives CDR1 SGHTA, CDR2 FQGNSA. Between the trimmed V and J ends, which lost 1 base and 7 bases, there was a span of 10 bases. CDR3 sequence reads: CASSLVDTAGYTF. CDR3 DNA sequence: TGTGCCAGCAGCTTAGTAGACACGGCTGGCTACACCTTC.

The chain couples TRBV3-1 (or the pseudogene TRBV3-2) to TRBJ2-7; 8 nucleotides line up with TRBD1. V shed 1 base, J shed 11 bases, and the junction held 4 bases outside the gene matches. Germline V gene data show CDR1 as LGHDT and CDR2 as YNNKEL (reference sequence). There are 12 residues in the CDR3. The CDR3 spells CASSQADREEYF. CDR3 sequence (DNA): TGTGCCAGCAGCCAAGCGGACAGGGAAGAGTACTTC.

CDR3 bases: TGTGCCAGCAGCCAAGACCCCCAGAGCTCCTATAATTCACCCCTCCACTTT. Translating it yields CASSQDPQSSYNSPLHF. V and J are TRBV4-2 and TRBJ1-6; D is uncertain. Germline CDR1 is LGHNA and CDR2 is YNFKEQ. The germline V and J ends were trimmed by 0 bases and 0 bases, with 9 bases remaining between them. The CDR3 covers 17 residues.

The V and J genes are TRBV5-1 and TRBJ1-4; TRBD1 is a possible D gene (6 bases). V was shortened by 0 bases and J by 8 bases, with 17 bases between the two germline ends. In germline, CDR1 is SGHRS, CDR2 YFSETQ. The CDR3 runs to 16 residues. The CDR3 here is CASSLDLSQGGEKLFF. The DNA of the CDR3 is TGCGCCAGCAGCTTGGATTTATCACAGGGTGGCGAAAAACTGTTTTTT.